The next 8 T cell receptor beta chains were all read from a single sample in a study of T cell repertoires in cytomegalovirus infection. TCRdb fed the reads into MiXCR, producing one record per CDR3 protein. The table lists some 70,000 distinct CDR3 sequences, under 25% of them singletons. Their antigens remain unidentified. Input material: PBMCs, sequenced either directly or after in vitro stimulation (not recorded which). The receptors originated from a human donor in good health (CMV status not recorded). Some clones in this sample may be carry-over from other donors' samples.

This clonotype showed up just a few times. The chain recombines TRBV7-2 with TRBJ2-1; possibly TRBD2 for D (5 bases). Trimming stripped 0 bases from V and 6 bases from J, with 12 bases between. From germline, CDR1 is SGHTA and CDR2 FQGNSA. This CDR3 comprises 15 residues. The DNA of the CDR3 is TGTGCCAGCAGCTTAGCATCCCTAGGAGGCAATGAGCAGTTCTTC. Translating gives CASSLASLGGNEQFF. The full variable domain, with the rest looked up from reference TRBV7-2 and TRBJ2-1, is GAGVSQSPSNKVTEKGKDVELRCDPISGHTALYWYRQSLGQGLEFLIYFQGNSAPDKSGLPSDRFSAERTGGSVSTLTIQRTQQEDSAVYLCASSLASLGGNEQFFGPGTRLTVL.

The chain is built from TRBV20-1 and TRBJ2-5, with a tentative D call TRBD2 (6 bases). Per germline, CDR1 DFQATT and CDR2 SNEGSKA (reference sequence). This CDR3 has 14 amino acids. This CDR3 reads CSVEGGRLQETQYF. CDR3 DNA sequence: TGCAGCGTAGAAGGTGGGAGGCTCCAAGAGACCCAGTACTTC.

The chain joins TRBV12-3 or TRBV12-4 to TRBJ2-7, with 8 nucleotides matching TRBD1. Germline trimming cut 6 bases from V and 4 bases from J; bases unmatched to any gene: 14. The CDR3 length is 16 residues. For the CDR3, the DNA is TGTGCCAGCAGCCCACGAGGGGGGCAGGGGGCATACGAGCAGTACTTC. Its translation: CASSPRGGQGAYEQYF.

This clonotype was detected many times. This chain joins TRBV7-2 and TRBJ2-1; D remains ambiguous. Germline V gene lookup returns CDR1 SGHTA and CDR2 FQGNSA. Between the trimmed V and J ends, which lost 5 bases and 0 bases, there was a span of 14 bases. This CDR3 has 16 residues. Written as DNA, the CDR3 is TGTGCCAGCAGCCCGAACAATGTGGGCTCCTACAATGAGCAGTTCTTC. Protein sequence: CASSPNNVGSYNEQFF.

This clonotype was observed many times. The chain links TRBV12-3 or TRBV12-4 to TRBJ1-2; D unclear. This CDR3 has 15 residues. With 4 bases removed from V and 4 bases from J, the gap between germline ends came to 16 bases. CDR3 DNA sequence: TGTGCCAGCAGTTCGAATCTGCGCCCCGCCTATGGCTACACCTTC. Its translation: CASSSNLRPAYGYTF.

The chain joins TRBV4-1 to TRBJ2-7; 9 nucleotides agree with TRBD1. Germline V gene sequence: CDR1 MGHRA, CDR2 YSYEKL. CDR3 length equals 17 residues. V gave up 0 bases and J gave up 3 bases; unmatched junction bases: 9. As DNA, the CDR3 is TGCGCCAGCAGCCAAGATTATCGACAGGGGGGTTTCTACGAGCAGTACGTC. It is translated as CASSQDYRQGGFYEQYV.

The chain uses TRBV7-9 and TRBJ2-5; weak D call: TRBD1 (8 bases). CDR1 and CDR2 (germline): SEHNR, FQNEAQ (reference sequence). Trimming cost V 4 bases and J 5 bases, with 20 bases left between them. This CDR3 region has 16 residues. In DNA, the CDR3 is TGTGCCAGCAGCTCCCGGACAGGGAGGGCGAGGGAGACCCAGTACTTC. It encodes CASSSRTGRARETQYF.

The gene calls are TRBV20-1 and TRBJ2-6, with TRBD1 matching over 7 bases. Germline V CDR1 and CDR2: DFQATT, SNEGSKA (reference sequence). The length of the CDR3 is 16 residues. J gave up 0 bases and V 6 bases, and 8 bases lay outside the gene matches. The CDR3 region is CSAAEGALSGANVLTF. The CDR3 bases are TGCAGTGCCGCCGAGGGGGCCCTCTCTGGGGCCAACGTCCTGACTTTC.